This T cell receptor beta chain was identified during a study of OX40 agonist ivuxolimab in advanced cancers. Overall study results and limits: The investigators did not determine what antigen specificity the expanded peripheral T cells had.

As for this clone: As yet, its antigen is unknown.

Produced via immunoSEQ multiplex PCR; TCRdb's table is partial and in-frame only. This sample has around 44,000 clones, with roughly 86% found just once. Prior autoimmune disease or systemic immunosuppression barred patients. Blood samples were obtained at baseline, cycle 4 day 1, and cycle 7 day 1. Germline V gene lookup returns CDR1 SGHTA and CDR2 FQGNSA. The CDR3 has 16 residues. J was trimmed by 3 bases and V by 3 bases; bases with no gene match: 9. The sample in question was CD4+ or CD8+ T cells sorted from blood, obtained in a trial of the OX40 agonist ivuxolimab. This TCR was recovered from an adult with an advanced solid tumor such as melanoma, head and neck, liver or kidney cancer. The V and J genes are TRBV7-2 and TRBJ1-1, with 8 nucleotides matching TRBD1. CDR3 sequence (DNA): TGTGCCAGCAGCTTCTCAGGGGGCTTTGTGGACACTGAAGCTTTCTTT. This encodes CASSFSGGFVDTEAFF.